The 23 T cell receptor beta chains presented below share a single source sample, sequenced in a study of blood T cell repertoires in COVID-19. Produced via immunoSEQ multiplex PCR; TCRdb's table is partial and in-frame only. The repertoire has 300,000 to 350,000 clones, around 86% of them found once; the top ten carry about 4%. Source material: PBMCs or T cells enriched from blood (not recorded which). The source is a woman aged 40 to 50 with acute COVID-19.

The chain couples TRBV7-9 to TRBJ2-7, with 9 bases aligning to TRBD1. V lost 5 bases, J lost 6 bases, and 11 bases stayed unmatched. Germline V gene lookup returns CDR1 SEHNR and CDR2 FQNEAQ (reference sequence). CDR3 size: 15 residues. The CDR3 loop reads CASSPSGTGQSEQYF. Here the CDR3 DNA reads TGTGCCAGCAGCCCTTCCGGGACAGGGCAGTCCGAGCAGTACTTC. Supplemented by reference TRBV7-9 and TRBJ2-7, the full variable domain reads DTGVSQNPRHKITKRGQNVTFRCDPISEHNRLYWYRQTLGQGPEFLTYFQNEAQLEKSRLLSDRFSAERPKGSFSTLEIQRTEQGDSAMYLCASSPSGTGQSEQYFGPGTRLTVT.

This chain uses TRBV7-3 with TRBJ2-1, with 12 bases identical to TRBD2. Germline V CDR1 and CDR2: SGHTA, FQGTGA. The CDR3 extends over 19 amino acids. V shed 4 bases, J shed 6 bases, and the junction held 16 bases outside the gene matches. CDR3 bases: TGTGCCAGCAGCTCTGGACTAGCGGGGCCTAACGCGCTACGCAATGAGCAGTTCTTC. Translating gives CASSSGLAGPNALRNEQFF. Together with reference TRBV7-3 and TRBJ2-1, the CDR3 gives the full variable domain: GAGVSQTPSNKVTEKGKYVELRCDPISGHTALYWYRQSLGQGPEFLIYFQGTGAADDSGLPNDRFFAVRPEGSVSTLKIQRTERGDSAVYLCASSSGLAGPNALRNEQFFGPGTRLTVL.

The chain links TRBV7-9 to TRBJ2-7; 7 bases align to TRBD1. The germline V gene encodes CDR1 SEHNR and CDR2 FQNEAQ (reference sequence). The CDR3 has 14 amino acids. After removal of 0 bases from V and 4 bases from J, the junction contained 3 bases not matched to a gene. CDR3 nucleotide sequence: TGTGCCAGCAGCTTAGCCGGGACAGAGTACGAGCAGTACTTC. It yields the protein CASSLAGTEYEQYF.

The chain combines TRBV7-3 with TRBJ2-2; D possibly corresponds to TRBD1 (6 bases). The germline gives CDR1 SGHTA, CDR2 FQGTGA. Deletions cut 5 bases from V and 2 bases from J, with 15 bases between. The CDR3 has 16 amino acids. In DNA form, the CDR3 reads TGTGCCAGCAGCCCTACGACAGGTTATAACACCGGGGAGCTGTTTTTT. Translated, it gives CASSPTTGYNTGELFF.

This chain joins TRBV7-9 and TRBJ2-5; TRBD2 agrees at 7 bases. Germline assignment: CDR1 SEHNR and CDR2 FQNEAQ (reference sequence). With V trimmed by 1 base and J by 3 bases, 5 bases remained unmatched. The CDR3 sequence is 15 residues long. Written as DNA, the CDR3 is TGTGCCAGCAGCTTAGTTCCTAGCGGCGAAGAGACCCAGTACTTC. Translated, it gives CASSLVPSGEETQYF.

The gene calls are TRBV7-9 and TRBJ1-1; no clear D. Germline V gene data show CDR1 as SEHNR and CDR2 as FQNEAQ (reference sequence). CDR3 length equals 13 residues. V lost 3 bases, J lost 3 bases, and 8 bases lay in between. CDR3 bases: TGTGCCAGCAGCTTTCAGGCAGACACTGAAGCTTTCTTT. This encodes CASSFQADTEAFF.

In its sample, this clone was seen many times. The gene calls are TRBV5-4 and TRBJ2-5; TRBD1 is a possible D gene (5 bases). The length of the CDR3 is 16 residues. With 0 bases removed from V and 7 bases from J, the gap between germline ends came to 19 bases. CDR1 and CDR2 (germline): SGHNT, YYREEE (reference sequence). The CDR3 DNA reads as TGTGCCAGCAGCTTGGGAATAATCCAGGGAATAGGGACCCAGTACTTC. It translates to CASSLGIIQGIGTQYF.

V is TRBV28 and J is TRBJ2-1; 8 bases align to TRBD2. The CDR3 is made up of 15 amino acids. Germline CDR1 is MDHEN and CDR2 is SYDVKM. V dropped 5 bases and J dropped 4; count of bases not matched to a gene: 7. The CDR3 sequence is CASSPLAGPYNEQFF. CDR3 coding DNA: TGTGCCAGCAGTCCCTTAGCGGGGCCGTACAATGAGCAGTTCTTC.

The V gene is TRBV3-1 (or the pseudogene TRBV3-2), the J gene TRBJ1-1; possible D gene TRBD1, 5 bases. The germline V and J ends were trimmed by 3 bases and 7 bases, with 18 bases remaining between them. CDR3 length: 15 residues. CDR1 LGHDT and CDR2 YNNKEL come from the germline V gene (reference sequence). The CDR3 DNA sequence: TGTGCCAGCAGCCATTTGGGGCAGGGTCACGGTGAAGCTTTCTTT. As protein: CASSHLGQGHGEAFF.

This clone was picked up a small number of times. This chain uses TRBV28 with TRBJ1-2; no clear D gene. The CDR3 has 13 amino acids. From germline, CDR1 is MDHEN and CDR2 SYDVKM. Deletions cut 2 bases from V and 6 bases from J, with 10 bases between. The CDR3 sequence: CASSLVQVDGYTF. DNA for the CDR3: TGTGCCAGCAGTTTAGTACAAGTGGATGGCTACACCTTC.

This clone appeared once. The V gene is TRBV7-9, the J gene TRBJ1-1, with 8 bases lining up with TRBD1. Trimming at V came to 2 bases and at J to 5 bases, leaving 16 bases not matched to a gene. Germline V gene lookup returns CDR1 SEHNR and CDR2 FQNEAQ (reference sequence). The CDR3 is 18 amino acids. The CDR3 reads CASSLRGPAAGGFTEAFF. CDR3 coding DNA: TGTGCCAGCAGCTTACGAGGCCCGGCGGCAGGGGGCTTTACTGAAGCTTTCTTT.

The chain joins TRBV4-3 to TRBJ1-5, with D possibly matching TRBD1 (5 bases). The CDR3 has 15 amino acids. Trimming stripped 0 bases from V and 10 bases from J, with 16 bases between. Germline V CDR1 and CDR2: LGHNA, YSLEER. The CDR3, as DNA: TGCGCCAGCAGCCAAGAAGGGGACGGACTATTTCCCCAGCATTTT. It is translated as CASSQEGDGLFPQHF.

V and J are TRBV14 and TRBJ2-3; possibly TRBD2 for D (5 bases). V lost 2 bases, J lost 0 bases, and 18 bases lay in between. The CDR3 spans 18 residues. Germline-derived CDR1 and CDR2 are SGHDN and FVKESK. The CDR3 loop reads CASSQHLAGPTSTDTQYF. The CDR3, as DNA: TGTGCCAGCAGCCAACATCTAGCAGGCCCTACTAGCACAGATACGCAGTATTTT.

This chain connects TRBV18 to TRBJ2-5; no clear D. CDR3 length equals 13 residues. Germline-derived CDR1 and CDR2 are KGHSH and LQKENI. Trimming left V 6 bases short and J 1 base short, with 9 bases between. Written as DNA, the CDR3 is TGTGCCAGCTCCCCCCGGGTCCAAGAGACCCAGTACTTC. This encodes CASSPRVQETQYF.

This clone was seen more than once but under ten times. The CDR3 spells CATSDGGVGEQFF. CDR3 bases: TGTGCCACCAGTGATGGCGGGGTGGGTGAGCAGTTCTTC. This chain connects TRBV24-1 to TRBJ2-1; possible D gene TRBD2, 6 bases. Per the germline V gene, CDR1 is KGHDR and CDR2 is SFDVKD. This CDR3 has 13 amino acids. The V gene lost 3 bases and the J gene lost 9 bases, with 11 bases spanning the gap.

J is TRBJ2-2 and V is TRBV28, with 8 nucleotides matching TRBD1. The V and J ends lost 6 bases and 2 bases, in that order; junction bases with no gene match: 5. CDR1 is MDHEN and CDR2 is SYDVKM in the germline V gene. The CDR3 loop spans 15 amino acids. CDR3 DNA sequence: TGTGCCAGCAGCCGGGACAGGCCTAACACCGGGGAGCTGTTTTTT. It encodes CASSRDRPNTGELFF.

This clone was detected only a few times. The chain has TRBV19 and TRBJ2-6, with TRBD1 identical over 8 bases. Losses at the gene ends were 8 bases for V and 0 bases for J; bases not matched to a gene: 3. Germline CDR1 reads LNHDA; CDR2 reads SQIVND (reference sequence). This CDR3 is 15 amino acids long. The CDR3 is CASWDRNSGANVLTF. The CDR3 region has the DNA TGTGCCAGTTGGGACAGGAACTCTGGGGCCAACGTCCTGACTTTC.

The V gene is TRBV18, the J gene TRBJ2-1; tentative D call: TRBD2 (7 bases). The CDR3 sequence is 15 residues long. Germline values: CDR1 KGHSH, CDR2 LQKENI. V lost 2 bases, J lost 5 bases, and 13 bases lay in between. CDR3 nucleotide sequence: TGTGCCAGCTCACCAAGGGGGAGGGTGGACAATGAGCAGTTCTTC. Translated: CASSPRGRVDNEQFF.

The chain carries TRBV19 and TRBJ1-1; no reliable D call. CDR3 length equals 12 residues. Germline lookup yields CDR1 LNHDA and CDR2 SQIVND (reference sequence). V lost 1 base, J lost 8 bases, and 8 bases lay in between. CDR3 DNA sequence: TGTGCCAGTAGTATAGCGGGGAAAGAAGCTTTCTTT. Its protein is CASSIAGKEAFF.

The table lists this clone with a few counts. The V call is TRBV19, the J call TRBJ1-6; TRBD1 matches 9 bases. The V and J ends lost 6 bases and 10 bases, in that order; junction bases with no gene match: 4. The germline V gene has CDR1 LNHDA and CDR2 SQIVND (reference sequence). This CDR3 is 13 amino acids long. The CDR3, as DNA: TGTGCCAGTAGCCAGGACAGGGGATCACCCCTCCACTTT. Amino acid sequence: CASSQDRGSPLHF.

The V gene is TRBV6-1, the J gene TRBJ2-5; D not certain. Trimming took off 0 bases at V and 1 base at J, with 6 bases between the two ends. Germline V CDR1 and CDR2: MNHNS, SASEGT. This CDR3 has 14 residues. In DNA form, the CDR3 reads TGTGCCAGCAGTGAAGCATACAGCCAAGAGACCCAGTACTTC. This sequence encodes CASSEAYSQETQYF.

In its sample, this clone was seen once. The chain links TRBV6-5 to TRBJ2-7; D not certain. Between the trimmed V and J ends, which lost 5 bases and 3 bases, there was a span of 8 bases. Germline-derived CDR1 and CDR2 are MNHEY and SVGAGI. This CDR3 has 12 amino acids. In DNA, the CDR3 is TGTGCCAGCAGTAACAATAACTACGAGCAGTACTTC. Residues: CASSNNNYEQYF.

This chain links TRBV7-3 with TRBJ2-1; the match to TRBD2 covers 11 bases. CDR1 and CDR2 from the germline V gene are SGHTA and FQGTGA. Germline trimming cut 2 bases from V and 3 bases from J; bases unmatched to any gene: 6. There are 17 residues in the CDR3. The chain's CDR3 is CASSLYTSGGNYNEQFF. In DNA form, the CDR3 reads TGTGCCAGCAGCTTATATACTAGCGGGGGTAACTACAATGAGCAGTTCTTC.